This entry describes one T cell receptor beta chain. There are 15 residues in the CDR3. CDR1 and CDR2 from the germline V gene are MDHEN and SYDVKM. V lost 2 bases to trimming and J lost 7 bases, with 18 bases between them. Per the study methods: Using reference gene primer amplification, nucleated cell counts were estimated. Sequenced by immunoSEQ multiplex PCR; TCRdb stores in-frame clones only, minus some. Clone size and the V and J calls come from that table; the DNA yielded D and trimming. The sample carries a few hundred thousand clones, 80% to 90% recorded once. Participant ages covered roughly 18 to 89 years across about two dozen US areas. These data are taken from a study of blood T cell repertoires in COVID-19. Study background: T cells, B-cell-depleted T cells, or PBMCs provided the cDNA or gDNA that served as material.

Sequencing input: PBMCs or T cells enriched from blood (not recorded which). The chain has TRBV28 and TRBJ2-7, with a tentative D call TRBD2 (6 bases). The origin of this receptor is a woman between 35 and 50 years old with acute COVID-19. CDR3 sequence reads: CASSLSGSTMGEQYF. CDR3 nucleotides: TGTGCCAGCAGTTTAAGCGGGTCTACCATGGGGGAGCAGTACTTC.